Listed here are 2 T cell receptor beta chains from one sample, sequenced in a study of type 1 regulatory T cells. One entry per CDR3 protein, called by TCRdb with MiXCR from the reads. The table lists 70,000 or so distinct CDR3 sequences, under 25% of them singletons. Findings and caveats of the study: Tr1 cells had a more restricted TCR repertoire than non-Tr1 cells.

Antigen specificity for these receptors is unknown. The sample consisted of cultured type 1 regulatory T (Tr1) cells, either the whole culture or a sorted fraction (not recorded which). These receptor sequences come from a human donor in good health.

This clonotype came up a few times. CDR3 in DNA: TGCAGCGTTAAAGGTAGTCAGGAGCAGTTCTTC. This encodes CSVKGSQEQFF. The chain has TRBV29-1 and TRBJ2-1, with D unclear. Deletions cut 5 bases from V and 10 bases from J, with 12 bases between. The germline V gene encodes CDR1 SQVTM and CDR2 ANQGSEA. The CDR3 runs to 11 residues.

The chain is built from TRBV9 and TRBJ2-2, with no clear D. Germline lookup yields CDR1 SGDLS and CDR2 YYNGEE. V shed 5 bases and J shed 13 bases, with 21 bases lying between them. CDR3 length equals 14 residues. CDR3 in amino acids: CASSVNDGPSGLFF. The DNA of the CDR3 is TGTGCCAGCAGTGTGAACGACGGACCCTCGGGGCTGTTTTTT.